The 8 T cell receptor beta chains presented below share a single source sample, sequenced in a study of CD8 T cells in ankylosing spondylitis. Study-wide points: A TCR beta motif of under ten highly homologous variants appeared characteristic of ankylosing spondylitis blood.

From the 5' RACE reads, TCRdb called clonotypes with MiXCR, one entry per CDR3 protein. The data hold roughly 700,000 distinct CDR3 sequences, with around 20% observed a single time. No antigen has been assigned to these receptors. Source material: blood, either unsorted or a sorted T cell fraction (not recorded which). The source is a male donor with ankylosing spondylitis.

This clonotype has more than one count but fewer than ten. The J gene is TRBJ2-7, the V gene TRBV12-3 or TRBV12-4; D tentatively reads TRBD1 or TRBD2 (5 bases each). The CDR3 has 12 residues. V gave up 6 bases and J gave up 6 bases, with 12 bases separating them. The CDR3 DNA reads TGTGCCAGCAGCCGAGGGGATGGCGAGCAGTACTTC. As protein: CASSRGDGEQYF.

This rearrangement joins TRBV20-1 to TRBJ1-1; D is uncertain. Per the germline V gene, CDR1 is DFQATT and CDR2 is SNEGSKA (reference sequence). Trimming removed 8 bases at V and 2 bases at J, with 15 bases between. The CDR3 sequence is 13 residues long. The DNA of the CDR3 is TGCAGTTCGGGGAACCGGGTAAACACTGAAGCTTTCTTT. Protein product: CSSGNRVNTEAFF.

The table lists this clonotype with a few counts. In nucleotides, the CDR3 is TGTGCCAGCAGTCTCCGGACTAGCGGGAGAATCCCCACAGATACGCAGTATTTT. Amino acid sequence: CASSLRTSGRIPTDTQYF. The chain links TRBV12-3 or TRBV12-4 to TRBJ2-3, with 13 positions matching TRBD2. Trimming removed 5 bases from V and 2 bases from J; junction bases left unmatched: 10. The CDR3 sequence is 18 residues long.

V is TRBV4-2 and J is TRBJ1-4, with 7 bases fitting TRBD1. This CDR3 is 15 amino acids long. V shed 1 base and J 5 bases; nucleotides not matched to a gene: 4. The germline gives CDR1 LGHNA, CDR2 YNFKEQ. As DNA, the CDR3 is TGTGCCAGCAGCCAAGGGGACAGCCCCAATGAAAAACTGTTTTTT. Its protein product is CASSQGDSPNEKLFF.

The rearrangement links TRBV7-9 to TRBJ1-1; D is unresolved. The CDR3 is made up of 13 amino acids. V was trimmed by 4 bases and J by 0 bases, leaving 6 bases between them. Germline CDR1 and CDR2: SEHNR and FQNEAQ (reference sequence). CDR3 residues: CASSSDMNTEAFF. CDR3 nucleotides: TGTGCCAGCAGCTCCGACATGAACACTGAAGCTTTCTTT.

The chain combines TRBV10-3 with TRBJ2-1, with 14 nucleotides matching TRBD2. The CDR3 is 16 residues long. Germline loops: CDR1 ENHRY, CDR2 SYGVKD. With V trimmed by 11 bases and J by 6 bases, 12 bases remained unmatched. The DNA of the CDR3 is TGTGCCGCGAGCAGACTAGCGGGAGGGAAGGGCAATGAGCAGTTCTTC. Translated, it gives CAASRLAGGKGNEQFF.

The J gene is TRBJ2-3, the V gene TRBV10-3, with TRBD1 as a possible D gene (5 bases). This CDR3 contains 14 residues. The V end was cut by 5 bases, the J end by 0 bases, with 9 bases between. Germline V gene lookup returns CDR1 ENHRY and CDR2 SYGVKD. This CDR3 is CAISPGSSTDTQYF. DNA of the CDR3: TGTGCCATCAGTCCAGGGTCGAGCACAGATACGCAGTATTTT.

V is TRBV20-1 and J is TRBJ2-1; the match to TRBD2 covers 9 bases. Trimming took 0 bases from V and 2 from J; bases not matched to a gene: 2. Germline CDR1 and CDR2: DFQATT and SNEGSKA (reference sequence). CDR3 length equals 15 residues. CDR3 amino acids: CSARDGGRAYNEQFF. CDR3 nucleotides: TGCAGTGCTAGAGACGGCGGGAGGGCCTACAATGAGCAGTTCTTC.